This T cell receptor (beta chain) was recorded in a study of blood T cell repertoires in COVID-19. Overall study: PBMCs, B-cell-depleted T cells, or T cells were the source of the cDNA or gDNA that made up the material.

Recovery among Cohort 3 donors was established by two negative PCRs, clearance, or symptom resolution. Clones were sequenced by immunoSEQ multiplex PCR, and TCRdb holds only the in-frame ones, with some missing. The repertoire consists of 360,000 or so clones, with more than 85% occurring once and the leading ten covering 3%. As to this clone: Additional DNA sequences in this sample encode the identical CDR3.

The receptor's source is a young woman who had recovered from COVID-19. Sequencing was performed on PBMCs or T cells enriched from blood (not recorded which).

CDR3 region: CASSLGQGGEKLFF. The CDR3 nucleotides are TGTGCCAGCAGCTTGGGACAGGGCGGGGAAAAACTGTTTTTT. The chain joins TRBV7-9 to TRBJ1-4; 9 nucleotides align to TRBD1. The length of the CDR3 is 14 residues. The J segment lost 8 bases and the V segment lost 3 bases, leaving 4 bases of the junction unmatched. Germline V gene sequence: CDR1 SEHNR, CDR2 FQNEAQ (reference sequence).